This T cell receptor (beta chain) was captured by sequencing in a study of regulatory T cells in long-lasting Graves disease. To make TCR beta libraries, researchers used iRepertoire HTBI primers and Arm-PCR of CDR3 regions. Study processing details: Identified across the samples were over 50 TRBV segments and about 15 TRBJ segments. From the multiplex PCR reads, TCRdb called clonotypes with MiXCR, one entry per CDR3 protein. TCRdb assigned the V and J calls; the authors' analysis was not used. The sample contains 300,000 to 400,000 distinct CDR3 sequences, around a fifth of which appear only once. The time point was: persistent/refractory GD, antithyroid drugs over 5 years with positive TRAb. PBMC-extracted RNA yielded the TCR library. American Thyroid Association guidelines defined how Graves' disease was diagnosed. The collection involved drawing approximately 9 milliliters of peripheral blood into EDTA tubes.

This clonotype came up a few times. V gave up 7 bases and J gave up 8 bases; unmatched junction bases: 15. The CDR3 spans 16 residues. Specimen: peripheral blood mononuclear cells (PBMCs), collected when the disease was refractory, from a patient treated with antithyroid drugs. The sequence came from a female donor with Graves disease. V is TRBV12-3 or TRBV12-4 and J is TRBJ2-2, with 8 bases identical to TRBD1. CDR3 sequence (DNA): TGTGCCAGCATAGTCGACGGGACAGGAGGACCTGGGGAGCTGTTTTTT. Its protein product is CASIVDGTGGPGELFF.